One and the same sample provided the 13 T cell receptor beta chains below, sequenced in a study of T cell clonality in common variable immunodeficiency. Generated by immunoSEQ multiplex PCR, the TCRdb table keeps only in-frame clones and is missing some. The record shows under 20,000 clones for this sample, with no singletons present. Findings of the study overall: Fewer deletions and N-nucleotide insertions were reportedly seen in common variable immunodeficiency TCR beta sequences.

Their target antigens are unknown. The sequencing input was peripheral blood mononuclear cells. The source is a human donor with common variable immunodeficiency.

The sequenced CDR3 bases are TGTGCCAGCAGTTGGCTAGCGGAAAGCTCCTACGAG. This gives the protein CASSWLAESSYE. The full CDR3 reads CASSWLAESSYEQYF. The chain has TRBV6-2 or TRBV6-3 and TRBJ2-7; TRBD2 matches 7 bases. The CDR3 end falls 3 residues outside the read, so it is completed with the germline J gene. The CDR3 totals 15 residues. The V and J ends lost 4 bases and 0 bases, in that order; junction bases with no gene match: 6. Germline values: CDR1 MNHEY, CDR2 SVGEGT.

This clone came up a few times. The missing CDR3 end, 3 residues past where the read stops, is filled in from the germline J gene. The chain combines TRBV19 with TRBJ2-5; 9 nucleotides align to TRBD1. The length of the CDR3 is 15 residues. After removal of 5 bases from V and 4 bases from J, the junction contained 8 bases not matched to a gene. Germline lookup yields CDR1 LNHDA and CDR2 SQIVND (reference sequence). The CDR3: CASSLRTGVRETQYF. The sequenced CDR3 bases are TGTGCCAGTAGTCTCCGGACAGGGGTTCGAGAGACC.

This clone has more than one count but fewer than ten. CDR3 bases read: TGTGCCAGCAGTTACCGTGTCCGAGGAGAGACC. It encodes CASSYRVRGET. The CDR3, in full, reads CASSYRVRGETQYF. V gene TRBV6-2 or TRBV6-3 combines with J gene TRBJ2-5, with no clear D. Read coverage stops 3 residues before the CDR3 terminus; the germline J gene supplies the remainder. Germline assignment: CDR1 MNHEY and CDR2 SVGEGT. V lost 2 bases and J lost 4, with 11 bases in between. This CDR3 contains 14 residues.

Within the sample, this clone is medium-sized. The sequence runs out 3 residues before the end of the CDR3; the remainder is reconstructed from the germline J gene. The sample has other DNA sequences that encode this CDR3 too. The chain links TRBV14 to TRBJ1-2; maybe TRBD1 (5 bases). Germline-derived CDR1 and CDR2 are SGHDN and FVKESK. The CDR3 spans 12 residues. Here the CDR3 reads CASSPLLGDYTF. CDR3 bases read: TGTGCCAGCAGCCCTCTCCTAGGGGAC.

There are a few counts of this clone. The CDR3 reads CASSRQRSGELFF. The part of the CDR3 DNA that was read is TGTGCCAGCAGTCGCCAGAGGTCCGGGGAG. This sequence joins TRBV7-2 and TRBJ2-2; D remains unclear. The CDR3 goes on 3 residues after the read ends, and that part is filled in from the germline J gene. Germline lookup yields CDR1 SGHTA and CDR2 FQGNSA. The CDR3 sequence is 13 residues long. The V end was cut by 6 bases, the J end by 6 bases, with 11 bases between.

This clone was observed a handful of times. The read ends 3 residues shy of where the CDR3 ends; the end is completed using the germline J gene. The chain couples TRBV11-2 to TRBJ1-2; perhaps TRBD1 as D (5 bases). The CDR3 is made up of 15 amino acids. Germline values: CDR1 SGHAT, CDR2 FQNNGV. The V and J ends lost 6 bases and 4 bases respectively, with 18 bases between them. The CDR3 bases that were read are TGTGCCAGCAGGGGACGGGACTTACACTCCTATGGC. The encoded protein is CASRGRDLHSYG. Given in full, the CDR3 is CASRGRDLHSYGYTF.

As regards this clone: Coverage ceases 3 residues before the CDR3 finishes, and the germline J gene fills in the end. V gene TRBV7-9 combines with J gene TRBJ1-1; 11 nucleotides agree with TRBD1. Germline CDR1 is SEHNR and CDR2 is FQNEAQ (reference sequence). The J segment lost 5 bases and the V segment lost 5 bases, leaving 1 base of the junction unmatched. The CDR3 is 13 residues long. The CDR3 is CASSGTGGTEAFF. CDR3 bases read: TGTGCCAGCAGCGGGACAGGGGGGACTGAA.

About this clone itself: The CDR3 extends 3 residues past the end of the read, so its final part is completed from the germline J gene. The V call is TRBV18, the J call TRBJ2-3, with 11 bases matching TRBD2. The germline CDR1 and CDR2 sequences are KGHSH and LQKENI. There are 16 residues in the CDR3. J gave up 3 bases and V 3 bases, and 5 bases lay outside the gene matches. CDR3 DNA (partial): TGTGCCAGCTCACCTAGCGGGGGGGCTCGTACAGATACG. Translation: CASSPSGGARTDT. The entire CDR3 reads CASSPSGGARTDTQYF. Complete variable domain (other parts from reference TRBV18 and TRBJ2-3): NAGVMQNPRHLVRRRGQEARLRCSPMKGHSHVYWYRQLPEEGLKFMVYLQKENIIDESGMPKERFSAEFPKEGPSILRIQQVVRGDSAAYFCASSPSGGARTDTQYFGPGTRLTVL.

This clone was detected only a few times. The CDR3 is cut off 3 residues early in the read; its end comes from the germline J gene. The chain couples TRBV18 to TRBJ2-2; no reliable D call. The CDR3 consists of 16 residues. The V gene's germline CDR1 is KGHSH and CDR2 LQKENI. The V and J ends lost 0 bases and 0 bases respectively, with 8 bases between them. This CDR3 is CASSPPSSSNTGELFF. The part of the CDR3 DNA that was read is TGTGCCAGCTCACCACCGTCCAGTTCGAACACCGGGGAG.

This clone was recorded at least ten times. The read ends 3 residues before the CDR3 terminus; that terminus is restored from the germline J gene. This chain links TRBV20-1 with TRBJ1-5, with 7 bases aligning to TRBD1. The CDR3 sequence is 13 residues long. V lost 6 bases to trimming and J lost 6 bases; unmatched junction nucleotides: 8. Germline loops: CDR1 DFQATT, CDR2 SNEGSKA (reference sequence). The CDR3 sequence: CSACDRASQPQHF. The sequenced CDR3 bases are TGCAGTGCCTGCGACAGGGCTAGTCAGCCC.

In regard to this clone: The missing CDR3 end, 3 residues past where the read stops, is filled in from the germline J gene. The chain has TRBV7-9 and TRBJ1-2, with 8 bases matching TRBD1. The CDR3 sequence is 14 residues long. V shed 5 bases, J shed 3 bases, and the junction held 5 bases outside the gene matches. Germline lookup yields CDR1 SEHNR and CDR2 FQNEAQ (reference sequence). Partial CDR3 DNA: TGTGCCAGCAGCCTTCAGGGGGCCCACTATGGC. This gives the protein CASSLQGAHYG. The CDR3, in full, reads CASSLQGAHYGYTF.

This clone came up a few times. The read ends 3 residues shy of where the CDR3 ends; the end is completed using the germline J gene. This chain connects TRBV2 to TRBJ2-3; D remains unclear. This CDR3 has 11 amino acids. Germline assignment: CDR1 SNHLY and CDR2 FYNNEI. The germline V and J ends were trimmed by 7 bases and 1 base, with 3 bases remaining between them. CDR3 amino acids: CASIGTDTQYF. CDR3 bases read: TGTGCCAGCATAGGCACAGATACG.

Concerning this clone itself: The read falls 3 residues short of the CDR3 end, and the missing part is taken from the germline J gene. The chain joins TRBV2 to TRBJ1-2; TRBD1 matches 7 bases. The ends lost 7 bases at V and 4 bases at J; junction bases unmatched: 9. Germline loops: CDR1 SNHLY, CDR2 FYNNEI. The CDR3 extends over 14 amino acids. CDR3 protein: CASKKEGDSYGYTF. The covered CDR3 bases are TGTGCCAGCAAGAAAGAAGGGGACAGCTATGGC. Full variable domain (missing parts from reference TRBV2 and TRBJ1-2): EPEVTQTPSHQVTQMGQEVILRCVPISNHLYFYWYRQILGQKVEFLVSFYNNEISEKSEIFDDQFSVERPDGSNFTLKIRSTKLEDSAMYFCASKKEGDSYGYTFGSGTRLTVV.